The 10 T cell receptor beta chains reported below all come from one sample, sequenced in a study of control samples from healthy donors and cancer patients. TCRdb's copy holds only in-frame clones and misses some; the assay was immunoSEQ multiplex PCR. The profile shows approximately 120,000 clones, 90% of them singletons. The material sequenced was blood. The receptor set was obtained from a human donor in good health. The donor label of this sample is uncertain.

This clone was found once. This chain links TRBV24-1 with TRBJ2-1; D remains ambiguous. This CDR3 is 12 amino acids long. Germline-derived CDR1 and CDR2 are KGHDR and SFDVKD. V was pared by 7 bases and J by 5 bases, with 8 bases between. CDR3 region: CATSRQNNEQFF. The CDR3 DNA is TGTGCCACCAGCCGGCAGAACAATGAGCAGTTCTTC.

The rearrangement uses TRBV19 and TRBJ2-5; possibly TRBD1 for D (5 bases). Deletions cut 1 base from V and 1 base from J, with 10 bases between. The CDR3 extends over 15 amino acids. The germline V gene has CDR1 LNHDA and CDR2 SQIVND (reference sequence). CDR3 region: CASSIGFRAQETQYF. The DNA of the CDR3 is TGTGCCAGTAGTATAGGCTTCAGGGCCCAAGAGACCCAGTACTTC.

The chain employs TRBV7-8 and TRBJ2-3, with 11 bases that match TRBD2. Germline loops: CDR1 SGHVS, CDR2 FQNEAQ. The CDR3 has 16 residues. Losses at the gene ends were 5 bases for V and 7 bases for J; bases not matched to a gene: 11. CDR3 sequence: CASSPRLAGSDNTQYF. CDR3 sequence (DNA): TGTGCCAGCAGCCCCAGACTAGCGGGGAGCGACAATACGCAGTATTTT. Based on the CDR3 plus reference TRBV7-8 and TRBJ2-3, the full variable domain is GAGVSQSPRYKVAKRGQDVALRCDPISGHVSLFWYQQALGQGPEFLTYFQNEAQLDKSGLPSDRFFAERPEGSVSTLKIQRTQQEDSAVYLCASSPRLAGSDNTQYFGPGTRLTVL.

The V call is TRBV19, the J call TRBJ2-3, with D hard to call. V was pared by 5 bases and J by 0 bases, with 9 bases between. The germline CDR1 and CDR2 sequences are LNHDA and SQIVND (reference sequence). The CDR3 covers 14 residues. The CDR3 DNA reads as TGTGCCAGTAGTTTGACGCATAGCACAGATACGCAGTATTTT. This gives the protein CASSLTHSTDTQYF. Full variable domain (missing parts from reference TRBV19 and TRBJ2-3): DGGITQSPKYLFRKEGQNVTLSCEQNLNHDAMYWYRQDPGQGLRLIYYSQIVNDFQKGDIAEGYSVSREKKESFPLTVTSAQKNPTAFYLCASSLTHSTDTQYFGPGTRLTVL.

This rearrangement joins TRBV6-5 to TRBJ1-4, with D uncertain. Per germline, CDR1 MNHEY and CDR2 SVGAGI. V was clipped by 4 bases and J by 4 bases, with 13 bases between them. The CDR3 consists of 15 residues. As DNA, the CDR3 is TGTGCCAGCAGTTTCGGGGTGACGGGTAATGAAAAACTGTTTTTT. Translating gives CASSFGVTGNEKLFF.

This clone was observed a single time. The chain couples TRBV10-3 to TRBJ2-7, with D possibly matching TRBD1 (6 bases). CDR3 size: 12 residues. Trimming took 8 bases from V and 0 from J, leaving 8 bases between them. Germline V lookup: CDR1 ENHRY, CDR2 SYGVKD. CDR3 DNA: TGTGCCATCGGGACAACCTCCTACGAGCAGTACTTC. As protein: CAIGTTSYEQYF.

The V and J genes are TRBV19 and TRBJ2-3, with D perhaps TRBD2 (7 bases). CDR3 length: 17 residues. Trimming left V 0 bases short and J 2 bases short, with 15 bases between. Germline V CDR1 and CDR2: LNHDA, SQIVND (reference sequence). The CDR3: CASSIDKSGGLTDTQYF. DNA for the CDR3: TGTGCCAGTAGTATAGATAAATCCGGGGGGCTCACAGATACGCAGTATTTT. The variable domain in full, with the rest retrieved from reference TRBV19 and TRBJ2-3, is DGGITQSPKYLFRKEGQNVTLSCEQNLNHDAMYWYRQDPGQGLRLIYYSQIVNDFQKGDIAEGYSVSREKKESFPLTVTSAQKNPTAFYLCASSIDKSGGLTDTQYFGPGTRLTVL.

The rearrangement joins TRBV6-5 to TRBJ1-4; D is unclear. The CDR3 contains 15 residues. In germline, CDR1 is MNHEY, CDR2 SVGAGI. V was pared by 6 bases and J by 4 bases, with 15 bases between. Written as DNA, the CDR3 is TGTGCCAGCAGCCCCTACCGGAACCATAATGAAAAACTGTTTTTT. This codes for CASSPYRNHNEKLFF.

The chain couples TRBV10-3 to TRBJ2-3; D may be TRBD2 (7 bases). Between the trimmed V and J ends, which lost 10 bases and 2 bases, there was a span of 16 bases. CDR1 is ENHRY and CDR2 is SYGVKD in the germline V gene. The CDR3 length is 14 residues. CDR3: CATRRGADTDTQYF. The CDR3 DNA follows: TGTGCCACCAGACGGGGGGCTGACACAGATACGCAGTATTTT.

The CDR3: CASSATTGDDSPLHF. The CDR3, as DNA: TGTGCCAGCAGCGCCACTACAGGGGATGATTCACCCCTCCACTTT. J is TRBJ1-6 and V is TRBV7-6; 7 bases are shared with TRBD1. This CDR3 comprises 15 residues. Germline loops: CDR1 SGHVS, CDR2 FNYEAQ. Trimming took 5 bases from V and 8 from J; bases not matched to a gene: 9.